This TCR beta chain appears in the sequencing data of a study of early T cells in non-severe SARS-CoV-2 infection. In the study overall: The authors sequenced bulk RNA from unsorted whole blood, leaving chains unpaired.

Study outcomes and limitations: VDJdb matching skewed toward anti-spike CD8 responses, missing private and CD4 specificities.

This clonotype was detected only a few times. Its antigen is still unknown. Germline values: CDR1 KGHDR, CDR2 SFDVKD. The CDR3 loop spans 14 amino acids. V lost 5 bases and J lost 6, with 14 bases in between. The library protocol tagged individual cDNA molecules with unique molecular identifiers. Via MiXCR, TCRdb re-called the 5' RACE reads, giving one row per CDR3 protein. Seen here are approximately 69,000 distinct CDR3 sequences, about an eighth observed once, and the top ten hold around 5%. This clonotype originated in an adult who was a healthcare worker with PCR-confirmed SARS-CoV-2 infection or an uninfected control (not recorded which). The specimen comprised whole blood, sampled at baseline. This chain connects TRBV24-1 to TRBJ2-3; D is possibly TRBD2 (6 bases). The CDR3 sequence is CATSVSGPLDTQYF. In DNA, the CDR3 is TGTGCCACCAGTGTTAGCGGTCCCTTGGATACGCAGTATTTT.